This T cell receptor (beta chain) was captured by sequencing in a study of blood T cell repertoires in COVID-19. Turning to the study itself: Samples taken during acute and convalescent COVID-19 were collected in the United States, Italy and Spain. PBMCs, B-cell-depleted T cells, or T cells provided the cDNA or gDNA that made up the material.

As processed by the authors: Nucleated cell counts were estimated from reference gene primer amplification. Clones were read by immunoSEQ multiplex PCR, and TCRdb kept only the in-frame ones, dropping some. V and J calls plus clone size are reproduced from that table; the DNA served to infer D and trimming. The repertoire holds about 250,000 clones, with 70% to 90% as singletons. The CDR3 runs 12 residues. CDR1 and CDR2 (germline): SGHTA, FQGTGA. The V and J ends lost 0 bases and 6 bases respectively, with 3 bases between them. The receptor was isolated from a man aged 50 to 60 with acute or convalescent COVID-19. V gene TRBV7-3 combines with J gene TRBJ2-1; no firm D call. What was sequenced was peripheral blood. CDR3 protein: CASSLTGNEQFF. The CDR3, as DNA: TGTGCCAGCAGCTTAACCGGCAATGAGCAGTTCTTC. Drawing the rest from reference TRBV7-3 and TRBJ2-1, the complete variable domain is GAGVSQTPSNKVTEKGKYVELRCDPISGHTALYWYRQSLGQGPEFLIYFQGTGAADDSGLPNDRFFAVRPEGSVSTLKIQRTERGDSAVYLCASSLTGNEQFFGPGTRLTVL.